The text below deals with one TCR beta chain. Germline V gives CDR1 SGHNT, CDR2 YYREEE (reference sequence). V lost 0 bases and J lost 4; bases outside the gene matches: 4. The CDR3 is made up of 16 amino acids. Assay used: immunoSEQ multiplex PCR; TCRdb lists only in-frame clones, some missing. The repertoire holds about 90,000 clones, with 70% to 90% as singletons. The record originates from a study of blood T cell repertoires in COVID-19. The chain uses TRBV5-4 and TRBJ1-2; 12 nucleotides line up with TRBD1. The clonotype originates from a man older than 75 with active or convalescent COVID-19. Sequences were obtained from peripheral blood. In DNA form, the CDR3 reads TGTGCCAGCAGCTTGGGAGGGACAGGGGGCATCTATGGCTACACCTTC. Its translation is CASSLGGTGGIYGYTF.